This T cell receptor (beta chain) is from a study of blood T cell repertoires in COVID-19. For the study at large: Collection of acute and convalescent COVID-19 samples took place in the United States, Italy and Spain. From T cells, B-cell-depleted T cells, or PBMCs came the material, which was cDNA or gDNA.

After removal of 1 base from V and 13 bases from J, the junction contained 5 bases not matched to a gene. The CDR3 is made up of 12 amino acids. Seattle researchers signed up patients amid active infection and tracked them longitudinally. The method was immunoSEQ multiplex PCR; TCRdb's version includes in-frame clones alone and lacks a portion of them. In the table there are about 350,000 clones, over 85% of which are singletons. V usage is TRBV12-3 or TRBV12-4 and J usage is TRBJ1-2, with 8 positions matching TRBD1. This sequence was found in a woman in her fifties or sixties with COVID-19, enrolled during active disease. The sequencing sample was made of peripheral blood. Here the CDR3 reads CASSLDATGATF. In nucleotides, the CDR3 is TGTGCCAGCAGTTTAGATGCGACAGGGGCCACCTTC.